Below, 14 T cell receptor beta chains from the same sample are listed, as sequenced in a study of human versus mouse CDR3 diversity and MHC coevolution. The method was immunoSEQ multiplex PCR; TCRdb's version includes in-frame clones alone and lacks a portion of them. This sample yields 86,000 or so clones, of which 85% to 95% are seen a single time; around 1.3% belongs to the top ten. Sequences were obtained from naive CD4+ T cells from blood. Documented subset: CD45RO-negative CD62L-positive naive CD4 T cells. These TCRs come from a person aged 25-75 years in good health.

The genes are TRBV16 and TRBJ2-5, with TRBD1 matching 9 bases. The CDR3 covers 16 residues. Per the germline V gene, CDR1 is KGHSY and CDR2 is FQNENV. The trim removed 4 bases at V and 5 bases at J, leaving 11 bases unmatched. CDR3 nucleotides: TGTGCCAGCAGCCGCCGCGGACAGGGGACGGCGGAGACCCAGTACTTC. This encodes CASSRRGQGTAETQYF.

The rearrangement uses TRBV4-2 and TRBJ2-1; possible D gene TRBD2, 7 bases. V lost 5 bases and J 5 bases, leaving 16 bases between the germline ends. CDR3 size: 15 residues. Germline-derived CDR1 and CDR2 are LGHNA and YNFKEQ. CDR3 protein: CASSSPRGGNNEQFF. The CDR3 coding sequence is TGTGCCAGCAGCTCCCCAAGGGGGGGGAACAATGAGCAGTTCTTC.

J is TRBJ1-1 and V is TRBV7-9, with TRBD1 matching 7 bases. The CDR3 has 16 residues. Germline V gene sequence: CDR1 SEHNR, CDR2 FQNEAQ (reference sequence). V was pared by 5 bases and J by 3 bases, with 12 bases of the junction left unmatched. CDR3: CASSPFRGDGDTEAFF. As DNA, the CDR3 is TGTGCCAGCAGCCCCTTCAGGGGGGATGGGGACACTGAAGCTTTCTTT.

The sample holds one count of this clone. The chain uses TRBV27 and TRBJ2-3, with D possibly being TRBD2 (6 bases). The germline V and J ends were trimmed by 7 bases and 1 base, with 15 bases remaining between them. CDR3 length equals 15 residues. CDR1 and CDR2 from the germline V gene are MNHEY and SMNVEV (reference sequence). CDR3 nucleotide sequence: TGTGCCAGCACCCCCCGCGGGGAAGGCACAGATACGCAGTATTTT. Amino acid sequence: CASTPRGEGTDTQYF.

The chain is built from TRBV6-6 and TRBJ1-5; TRBD1 agrees at 8 bases. The CDR3 has 13 amino acids. The germline CDR1 and CDR2 sequences are MNHNY and SVGAGI (reference sequence). V was clipped by 8 bases and J by 3 bases; unmatched bases: 3. The CDR3 DNA reads as TGTGCCAGCTTGACAGGGGTCAATCAGCCCCAGCATTTT. Translating gives CASLTGVNQPQHF.

The chain is built from TRBV18 and TRBJ1-5; the D gene is possibly TRBD1 (5 bases). The CDR3 sequence is 15 residues long. From germline, CDR1 is KGHSH and CDR2 LQKENI. The V end lost 5 bases, the J end lost 0 bases, and 11 bases lay between the germline ends. The CDR3 reads CASSALGDSNQPQHF. The CDR3 DNA is TGTGCCAGCTCAGCACTAGGGGATAGCAATCAGCCCCAGCATTTT.

This chain links TRBV5-1 with TRBJ2-2; 11 bases line up with TRBD1. Germline V gene data show CDR1 as SGHRS and CDR2 as YFSETQ. The CDR3 consists of 17 residues. Trimming at V came to 3 bases and at J to 7 bases, leaving 11 bases not matched to a gene. CDR3 bases: TGCGCCAGCAGCTCCTCCGGGACAGGGGGTCTCGGCGGGGAGCTGTTTTTT. Translating gives CASSSSGTGGLGGELFF.

The rearrangement links TRBV18 to TRBJ2-5, with D possibly TRBD1 on 6 matching bases. The assigned J gene may be wrong: the sequence end matches TRBJ2-7 better. The germline V gene encodes CDR1 KGHSH and CDR2 LQKENI. The CDR3 sequence is 14 residues long. This CDR3 reads CASSPTGNSGEQYF. CDR3 nucleotides: TGTGCCAGCTCACCAACAGGGAACTCGGGCGAGCAGTACTTC.

As concerns this clone: The junction shows a germline mismatch at one end, possibly a read error. V and J are TRBV7-7 and TRBJ2-5; TRBD1 might be the D (5 bases). The CDR3 consists of 14 residues. Germline CDR1 is SSHAT and CDR2 is FNYEAQ (reference sequence). The chain's CDR3 is CASSLSRVAKTQYF. In DNA form, the CDR3 reads TGTGCTAGCAGCTTAAGCAGGGTTGCGAAGACCCAGTACTTC. The variable domain in full, completed from reference TRBV7-7 and TRBJ2-5, reads GAGVSQSPRYKVTKRGQDVTLRCDPISSHATLYWYQQALGQGPEFLTYFNYEAQPDKSGLPSDRFSAERPEGSISTLTIQRTEQRDSAMYRCASSLSRVAKTQYFGPGTRLLVL.

The chain has TRBV5-3 and TRBJ1-5; D not resolved. TRBV5-3 is reported as an ORF; its role is uncertain. Trimming removed 1 base from V and 3 bases from J, with 8 bases in between. The length of the CDR3 is 14 residues. The CDR3 here is CARSLRRFNQPQHF. In nucleotides, the CDR3 is TGTGCCAGAAGCTTGAGGAGGTTCAATCAGCCCCAGCATTTT.

The V and J genes are TRBV7-2 and TRBJ2-5; a possible D gene is TRBD1 (5 bases). The J call may be mistaken, given a closer DNA end match to TRBJ2-7. This CDR3 contains 15 residues. The V gene's germline CDR1 is SGHTA and CDR2 FQGNSA. The CDR3 DNA sequence: TGTGCCAGCAGCTCTGGGGCTTCGAGCTCCTACGAGCAGTACTTC. Protein: CASSSGASSSYEQYF.

The CDR3 spells CASSPVGGLSSYNSPLHF. The CDR3, as DNA: TGTGCCAGCAGCCCTGTAGGGGGCTTGAGCTCCTATAATTCACCCCTCCACTTT. This chain connects TRBV9 to TRBJ1-6; 7 nucleotides line up with TRBD1. There are 18 residues in the CDR3. Per the germline V gene, CDR1 is SGDLS and CDR2 is YYNGEE. V gave up 4 bases and J gave up 0 bases; unmatched junction bases: 10.

The rearrangement joins TRBV30 to TRBJ2-3, with 7 bases lining up with TRBD2. The CDR3 runs to 14 residues. V shed 4 bases, J shed 6 bases, and the junction held 10 bases outside the gene matches. Germline CDR1 and CDR2: GTSNPN and SVGIG (reference sequence). For the CDR3, the DNA is TGTGCCTGGACCAGCGGGACGGTTCTGGATACGCAGTATTTT. Its translation: CAWTSGTVLDTQYF.

The genes are TRBV6-4 and TRBJ2-2; possible D gene TRBD1, 6 bases. V was pared by 4 bases and J by 5 bases, with 11 bases between. The CDR3 is 14 residues long. Germline V gene sequence: CDR1 MRHNA, CDR2 SNTAGT. As DNA, the CDR3 is TGTGCCAGCAGTGTCGAAACAGGGACCGGGGAGCTGTTTTTT. Its translation is CASSVETGTGELFF.